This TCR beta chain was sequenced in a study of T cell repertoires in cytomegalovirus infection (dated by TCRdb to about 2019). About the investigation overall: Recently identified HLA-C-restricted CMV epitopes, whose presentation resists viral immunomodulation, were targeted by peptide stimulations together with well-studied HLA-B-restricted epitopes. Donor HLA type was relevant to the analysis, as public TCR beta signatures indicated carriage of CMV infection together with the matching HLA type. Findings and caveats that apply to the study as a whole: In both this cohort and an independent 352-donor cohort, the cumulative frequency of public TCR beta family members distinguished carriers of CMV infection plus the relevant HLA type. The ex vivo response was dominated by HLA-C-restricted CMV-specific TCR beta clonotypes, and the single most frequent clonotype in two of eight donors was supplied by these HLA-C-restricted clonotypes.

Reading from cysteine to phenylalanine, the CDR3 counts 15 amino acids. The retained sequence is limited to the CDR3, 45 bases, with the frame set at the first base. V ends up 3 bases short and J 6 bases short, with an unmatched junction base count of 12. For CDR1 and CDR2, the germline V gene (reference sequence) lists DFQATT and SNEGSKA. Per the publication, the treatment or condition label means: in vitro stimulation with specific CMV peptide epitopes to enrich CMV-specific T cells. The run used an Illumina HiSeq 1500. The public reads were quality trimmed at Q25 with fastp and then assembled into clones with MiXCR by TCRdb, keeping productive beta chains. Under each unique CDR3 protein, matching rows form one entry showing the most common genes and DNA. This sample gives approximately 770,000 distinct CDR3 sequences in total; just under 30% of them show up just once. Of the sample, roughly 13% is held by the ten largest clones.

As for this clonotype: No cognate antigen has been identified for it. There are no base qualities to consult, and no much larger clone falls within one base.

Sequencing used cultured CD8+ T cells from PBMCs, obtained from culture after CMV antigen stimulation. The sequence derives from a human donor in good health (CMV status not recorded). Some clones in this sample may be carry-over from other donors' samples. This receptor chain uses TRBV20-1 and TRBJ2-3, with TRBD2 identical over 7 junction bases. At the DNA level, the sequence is TGCAGTGCTAGGCTTCTAGCGGACTCCCCCGATACGCAGTATTTT. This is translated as CSARLLADSPDTQYF.